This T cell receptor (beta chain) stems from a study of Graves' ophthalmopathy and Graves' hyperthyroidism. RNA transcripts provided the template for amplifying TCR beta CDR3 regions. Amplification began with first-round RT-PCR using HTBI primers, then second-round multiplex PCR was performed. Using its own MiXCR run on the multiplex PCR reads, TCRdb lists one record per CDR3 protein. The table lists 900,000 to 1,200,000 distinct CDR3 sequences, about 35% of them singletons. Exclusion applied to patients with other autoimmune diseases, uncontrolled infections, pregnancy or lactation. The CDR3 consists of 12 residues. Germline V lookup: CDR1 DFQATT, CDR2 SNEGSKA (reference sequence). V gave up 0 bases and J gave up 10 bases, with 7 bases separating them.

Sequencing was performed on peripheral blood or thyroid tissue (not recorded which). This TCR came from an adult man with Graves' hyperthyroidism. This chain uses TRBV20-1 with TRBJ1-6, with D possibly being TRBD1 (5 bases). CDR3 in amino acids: CSARDQGSPLHF. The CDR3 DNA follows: TGCAGTGCTAGAGATCAGGGCTCACCCCTCCACTTT.